The entry below gives a single T cell receptor (beta chain) sequence along with its context. Its antigen remains unknown. PCR employed 60 Vbeta and 13 Jbeta primers. Method: immunoSEQ multiplex PCR; TCRdb's copy keeps in-frame clones and lacks some. Of around 31,000 clones listed, around nine tenths were seen once; the top ten hold around 3%. The CDR3 loop spans 15 amino acids. Trimming left V 5 bases short and J 3 bases short, with 16 bases between. The germline CDR1 and CDR2 sequences are MNHNS and SASEGT. This sample was taken from a study of cytomegalovirus exposure and HLA in healthy donors. The study's findings and limits: Analysis performed later found 15,000 or so TCR beta sequences associated with HLA alleles at 0.05 false discovery rate. In a later analysis, V- and J-gene trimming of beta chains associated with a DCLRE1C missense variant, replicated independently. Being productive about 90% or about 30% of the time was typical of most TCR beta V segments in an earlier analysis. In vitro data verified a few CMV-associated chains as specific for CMV antigens.

J is TRBJ1-1 and V is TRBV6-1; tentatively, D is TRBD1 (6 bases). Input material: PBMCs. The TCR originated in a boy younger than 18 in good health and CMV-seronegative. CDR3 loop: CASSQYTGFDTEAFF. Written as DNA, the CDR3 is TGTGCCAGCAGTCAATATACAGGGTTTGACACTGAAGCTTTCTTT.